This TCR beta chain was profiled in a study of blood T cell repertoires in COVID-19. Study background: From the United States, Italy and Spain came samples of acute and convalescent COVID-19.

Only in-frame clones appear in the TCRdb table, and some are missing; sequencing was by immunoSEQ multiplex PCR. The sample consists of 65,000 to 95,000 clones, around 90% of them appearing once. Trimming took 3 bases from V and 2 from J; bases not matched to a gene: 12. CDR1 is SGDLS and CDR2 is YYNGEE in the germline V gene. The CDR3 length is 19 residues. J is TRBJ2-6 and V is TRBV9; the match to TRBD1 covers 9 bases. The clonotype comes from a man aged 70-80 years with acute or convalescent COVID-19. The sequenced material came from peripheral blood. The CDR3 reads CASSAALTGGVPGANVLTF. The DNA of the CDR3 is TGTGCCAGCAGCGCAGCCCTGACAGGGGGTGTACCTGGGGCCAACGTCCTGACTTTC.